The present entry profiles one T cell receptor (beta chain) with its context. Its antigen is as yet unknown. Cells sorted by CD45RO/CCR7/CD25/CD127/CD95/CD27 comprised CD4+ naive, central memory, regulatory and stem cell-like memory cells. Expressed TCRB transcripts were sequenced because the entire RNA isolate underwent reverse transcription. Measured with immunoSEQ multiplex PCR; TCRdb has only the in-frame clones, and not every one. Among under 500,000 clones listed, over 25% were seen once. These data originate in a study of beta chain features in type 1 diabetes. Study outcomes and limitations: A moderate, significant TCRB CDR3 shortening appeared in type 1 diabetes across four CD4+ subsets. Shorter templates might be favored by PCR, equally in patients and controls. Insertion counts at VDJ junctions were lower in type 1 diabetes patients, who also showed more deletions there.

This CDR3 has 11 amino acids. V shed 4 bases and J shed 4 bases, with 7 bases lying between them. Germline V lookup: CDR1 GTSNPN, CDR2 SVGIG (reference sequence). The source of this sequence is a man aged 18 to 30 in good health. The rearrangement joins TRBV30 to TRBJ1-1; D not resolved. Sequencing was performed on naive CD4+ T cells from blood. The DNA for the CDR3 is TGTGCCTGGAAGCAGCGCACTGAAGCTTTCTTT. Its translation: CAWKQRTEAFF. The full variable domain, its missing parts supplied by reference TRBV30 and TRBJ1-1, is SQTIHQWPATLVQPVGSPLSLECTVEGTSNPNLYWYRQAAGRGLQLLFYSVGIGQISSEVPQNLSASRPQDRQFILSSKKLLLSDSGFYLCAWKQRTEAFFGQGTRLTVV.